The 26 T cell receptor beta chains in this list originate from one sample, sequenced in a study of T cells after yellow fever vaccination. TCRdb called the 5' RACE reads again in MiXCR, with one record for every CDR3 protein. The sample shows 500,000 to 700,000 distinct CDR3 sequences, about a fifth of them seen only once. Sequencing was performed on PBMCs, taken 15 days after the yellow fever booster vaccination. These receptors were collected from a man aged 25-45 years who received the YFV17D yellow fever vaccine.

On this clonotype itself: A clone one base away is much larger, so this may be a read error. The gene calls are TRBV5-1 and TRBJ2-2; weak D call: TRBD1 (6 bases). The CDR3 covers 15 residues. Germline V CDR1 and CDR2: SGHRS, YFSETQ. CDR3 amino acids: CASSPTGTNTGELVF. The CDR3 region has the DNA TGCGCCAGCAGCCCGACAGGAACGAACACCGGGGAGCTGGTTTTT. The entire variable domain, with the rest obtained from reference TRBV5-1 and TRBJ2-2, is as follows: KAGVTQTPRYLIKTRGQQVTLSCSPISGHRSVSWYQQTPGQGLQFLFEYFSETQRNKGNFPGRFSGRQFSNSRSEMNVSTLELGDSALYLCASSPTGTNTGELVFGEGSRLTVL.

CDR3 amino acids: CSAPGDTEAFF. For the CDR3, the DNA is TGCAGTGCCCCGGGGGACACTGAAGCTTTCTTT. The chain links TRBV20-1 to TRBJ1-1, with D possibly TRBD1 on 5 matching bases. Germline loops: CDR1 DFQATT, CDR2 SNEGSKA (reference sequence). The CDR3 contains 11 residues. V was cut by 6 bases and J by 3 bases, with 8 bases left in between.

V is TRBV6-2 or TRBV6-3 and J is TRBJ2-7; TRBD2 matches at 8 bases. CDR3 length: 16 amino acids. Germline lookup yields CDR1 MNHEY and CDR2 SVGEGT. J lost 1 base, V lost 5 bases, and 10 bases had no gene match. In DNA, the CDR3 is TGTGCCAGCAGTCCCCACCGGAGCGGGAGTTCCTACGAGCAGTACTTC. It specifies CASSPHRSGSSYEQYF.

This clonotype was counted only a few times. This rearrangement joins TRBV5-6 to TRBJ1-2, with D unclear. Germline V gives CDR1 SGHDT, CDR2 YYEEEE. V shed 0 bases and J shed 3 bases, with 9 bases lying between them. The CDR3 spans 14 residues. The CDR3: CASSLVGRDYGYTF. The CDR3 DNA follows: TGTGCCAGCAGCTTGGTTGGGAGAGACTATGGCTACACCTTC. The full variable domain, its missing parts supplied by reference TRBV5-6 and TRBJ1-2, is DAGVTQSPTHLIKTRGQQVTLRCSPKSGHDTVSWYQQALGQGPQFIFQYYEEEERQRGNFPDRFSGHQFPNYSSELNVNALLLGDSALYLCASSLVGRDYGYTFGSGTRLTVV.

This clonotype has a handful of counts. J is TRBJ2-2 and V is TRBV24-1; the D gene is possibly TRBD1 (6 bases). V dropped 3 bases and J dropped 6 bases, with 13 bases sitting between them. Germline V gene data show CDR1 as KGHDR and CDR2 as SFDVKD. This CDR3 region has 15 residues. The CDR3 here is CATSDNRVSSGELFF. The DNA of the CDR3 is TGTGCCACCAGTGATAACAGGGTCTCGTCCGGGGAGCTGTTTTTT.

The V call is TRBV5-5, the J call TRBJ2-1, with 7 bases fitting TRBD2. The CDR3 runs to 18 residues. V lost 2 bases to trimming and J lost 9 bases; unmatched junction nucleotides: 20. The V gene's germline CDR1 is SGHKS and CDR2 YYEKEE (reference sequence). CDR3 in amino acids: CASSFTAGVVAPGGEQFF. CDR3 in DNA: TGTGCCAGCAGCTTTACGGCGGGGGTCGTGGCACCAGGCGGTGAGCAGTTCTTC.

The chain employs TRBV3-1 and TRBJ2-7; 9 bases are a match to TRBD2. This CDR3 has 16 residues. The V gene's germline CDR1 is LGHDT and CDR2 YNNKEL (reference sequence). V lost 4 bases to trimming and J lost 3 bases; unmatched junction nucleotides: 10. CDR3 in amino acids: CASSPRGSGRYYEQYF. The CDR3 DNA sequence: TGTGCCAGCAGCCCAAGGGGAAGCGGGAGGTACTACGAGCAGTACTTC.

The chain recombines TRBV20-1 with TRBJ2-7; 11 positions match TRBD1. CDR1 and CDR2 from the germline V gene are DFQATT and SNEGSKA (reference sequence). This CDR3 has 14 amino acids. With V trimmed by 1 base and J by 7 bases, 6 bases remained unmatched. The CDR3 sequence: CSARGGQGAGEQYF. DNA for the CDR3: TGCAGTGCTAGAGGAGGACAGGGGGCGGGGGAGCAGTACTTC.

V gene TRBV6-1 combines with J gene TRBJ2-3, with TRBD2 matching 8 bases. Per the germline V gene, CDR1 is MNHNS and CDR2 is SASEGT. Unmatched junction bases numbered 13, after V lost 7 bases and J lost 4 bases. The CDR3 has 16 amino acids. The CDR3 region has the DNA TGTGCCAGCATGTCAGAAGCGGGAGTGTTCTCAGATACGCAGTATTTT. Protein sequence: CASMSEAGVFSDTQYF.

The chain joins TRBV7-2 to TRBJ2-5; D is possibly TRBD1 (6 bases). CDR3 size: 15 residues. Germline V gene data show CDR1 as SGHTA and CDR2 as FQGNSA. V was pared by 0 bases and J by 5 bases, with 13 bases between. The CDR3 here is CASSLATGYSETQYF. The CDR3 coding sequence is TGTGCCAGCAGCTTAGCTACAGGGTATTCCGAGACCCAGTACTTC.

The chain combines TRBV5-1 with TRBJ2-1; 9 nucleotides match TRBD1. Germline V CDR1 and CDR2: SGHRS, YFSETQ. The CDR3 loop spans 17 amino acids. V shed 0 bases and J 3 bases; nucleotides not matched to a gene: 7. CDR3 bases: TGCGCCAGCAGCTTGGTGGGACAGGGAGGTTTCTACAATGAGCAGTTCTTC. This codes for CASSLVGQGGFYNEQFF.

This sequence joins TRBV30 and TRBJ2-3; D is ambiguous. Germline loops: CDR1 GTSNPN, CDR2 SVGIG (reference sequence). This CDR3 region has 12 residues. With 1 base removed from V and 4 bases from J, the gap between germline ends came to 6 bases. DNA of the CDR3: TGTGCCTGGAGTGGCTACTCAGATACGCAGTATTTT. Translated, it gives CAWSGYSDTQYF.

In this sample, this clonotype turned up a few times. The chain uses TRBV29-1 and TRBJ2-7; D is unresolved. The CDR3 is 10 residues long. Looked up from germline, CDR1 is SQVTM and CDR2 is ANQGSEA. Trimming removed 5 bases from V and 4 bases from J, with 6 bases in between. The CDR3, as DNA: TGCAGCGTTCGACAATACGAGCAGTACTTC. Its translation is CSVRQYEQYF.

This chain joins TRBV3-1 and TRBJ1-2, with D possibly TRBD1 on 6 matching bases. The CDR3 contains 15 residues. Trimming left V 1 base short and J 5 bases short, with 14 bases between. CDR1 is LGHDT, CDR2 YNNKEL, per germline (reference sequence). The CDR3 DNA sequence: TGTGCCAGCAGCCAAGCCGGGTACAGGGATTATGGCTACACCTTC. Its translation is CASSQAGYRDYGYTF.

The rearrangement joins TRBV24-1 to TRBJ2-7; 9 positions agree with TRBD1. Unmatched junction bases numbered 10, after V lost 12 bases and J lost 5 bases. In germline, CDR1 is KGHDR, CDR2 SFDVKD. The CDR3 is made up of 13 amino acids. The chain's CDR3 is CAPRDRVPNEQYF. CDR3 DNA sequence: TGTGCCCCCCGGGACAGGGTCCCCAACGAGCAGTACTTC.

This clonotype was counted a single time. V gene TRBV7-2 combines with J gene TRBJ2-7; 8 bases match TRBD1. Germline CDR1 and CDR2: SGHTA and FQGNSA. The CDR3 consists of 15 residues. Unmatched junction bases numbered 5, after V lost 3 bases and J lost 1 base. This chain's CDR3 is CASSLFTGGSYEQYF. The CDR3 DNA sequence: TGTGCCAGCAGCTTGTTCACAGGGGGGTCCTACGAGCAGTACTTC.

The genes are TRBV5-1 and TRBJ2-2; D possibly corresponds to TRBD1 (6 bases). Per the germline V gene, CDR1 is SGHRS and CDR2 is YFSETQ. V lost 5 bases, J lost 3 bases, and 11 bases lay in between. This CDR3 comprises 14 residues. CDR3 coding DNA: TGCGCCAGCAGGTCCGGGACATACACCGGGGAGCTGTTTTTT. Translating it yields CASRSGTYTGELFF.

The rearrangement joins TRBV6-5 to TRBJ2-6; 8 bases align to TRBD2. The CDR3 consists of 17 residues. CDR1 and CDR2 (germline): MNHEY, SVGAGI. The J segment lost 0 bases and the V segment lost 6 bases, leaving 7 bases of the junction unmatched. In DNA, the CDR3 is TGTGCCAGCAGATTACTAGCGGCCCCCTCTGGGGCCAACGTCCTGACTTTC. Amino acids: CASRLLAAPSGANVLTF.

This chain links TRBV5-1 with TRBJ2-7, with 10 bases identical to TRBD1. V shed 7 bases and J 5 bases; nucleotides not matched to a gene: 12. The germline V gene encodes CDR1 SGHRS and CDR2 YFSETQ. The CDR3 length is 15 residues. The CDR3 is CASCRGTGEQDEQYF. CDR3 DNA sequence: TGCGCCAGCTGCAGGGGGACAGGGGAACAAGACGAGCAGTACTTC.

This clonotype appeared a few times. The chain has TRBV5-8 and TRBJ2-4, with 8 bases that match TRBD1. Per the germline V gene, CDR1 is SGHTS and CDR2 is YDEGEE. V lost 4 bases, J lost 1 base, and 4 bases stayed unmatched. This CDR3 is 15 amino acids long. The CDR3 is CASSRTGKAKNIQYF. DNA of the CDR3: TGTGCCAGCAGCCGGACAGGGAAGGCCAAAAACATTCAGTACTTC.

This clonotype was found a few times. In DNA form, the CDR3 reads TGCGCCAGCAGCTTGGGTTCAAAGAACACCGGGGAGCTGTTTTTT. Its translation is CASSLGSKNTGELFF. The chain has TRBV5-1 and TRBJ2-2, with D unresolved. The V gene lost 0 bases and the J gene lost 1 base, with 7 bases spanning the gap. CDR3 size: 15 residues. Germline V CDR1 and CDR2: SGHRS, YFSETQ.

The J gene is TRBJ1-2, the V gene TRBV5-6; 7 bases are shared with TRBD1. The CDR3 totals 15 residues. CDR1 SGHDT and CDR2 YYEEEE come from the germline V gene. The ends lost 3 bases at V and 3 bases at J; junction bases unmatched: 8. CDR3 region: CASSSPLTGDYGYTF. In DNA, the CDR3 is TGTGCCAGCAGCTCCCCACTTACAGGGGACTATGGCTACACCTTC. Combining the CDR3 with reference TRBV5-6 and TRBJ1-2 gives the whole variable domain DAGVTQSPTHLIKTRGQQVTLRCSPKSGHDTVSWYQQALGQGPQFIFQYYEEEERQRGNFPDRFSGHQFPNYSSELNVNALLLGDSALYLCASSSPLTGDYGYTFGSGTRLTVV.

The chain employs TRBV5-1 and TRBJ2-3, with TRBD2 matching over 12 bases. V trimming: 3 bases; J trimming: 0 bases; junction bases outside the gene matches: 2. Germline V gene sequence: CDR1 SGHRS, CDR2 YFSETQ. This CDR3 comprises 16 residues. CDR3 amino acids: CASSSTSGGSTDTQYF. The CDR3 coding sequence is TGCGCCAGCAGCTCGACTAGCGGGGGTAGCACAGATACGCAGTATTTT. Based on the CDR3 plus reference TRBV5-1 and TRBJ2-3, the full variable domain is KAGVTQTPRYLIKTRGQQVTLSCSPISGHRSVSWYQQTPGQGLQFLFEYFSETQRNKGNFPGRFSGRQFSNSRSEMNVSTLELGDSALYLCASSSTSGGSTDTQYFGPGTRLTVL.

This chain connects TRBV20-1 to TRBJ2-5; the D gene is possibly TRBD2 (5 bases). Trimming stripped 4 bases from V and 5 bases from J, with 17 bases between. This CDR3 spans 14 amino acids. Germline V lookup: CDR1 DFQATT, CDR2 SNEGSKA (reference sequence). CDR3 region: CSAIEEIGGETQYF. CDR3 DNA sequence: TGCAGTGCTATAGAGGAGATAGGCGGGGAGACCCAGTACTTC.

V is TRBV10-3 and J is TRBJ2-1; a weak D match, TRBD2 (5 bases). Germline-derived CDR1 and CDR2 are ENHRY and SYGVKD. CDR3 length: 14 residues. Trimming left V 7 bases short and J 5 bases short, with 15 bases between. The chain's CDR3 is CAINRGSKDNEQFF. For the CDR3, the DNA is TGTGCCATCAATCGCGGGTCTAAGGACAATGAGCAGTTCTTC.

At least ten counts were recorded for this clonotype. This rearrangement joins TRBV29-1 to TRBJ1-1, with a tentative D call TRBD1 (5 bases). Deletions cut 5 bases from V and 10 bases from J, with 11 bases between. Germline CDR1 SQVTM, CDR2 ANQGSEA. This CDR3 region has 10 residues. CDR3 region: CSVFRGRAFF. Written as DNA, the CDR3 is TGCAGCGTTTTTCGGGGACGAGCTTTCTTT.